These T cell receptor beta chains were read from a single sample in a study of PD-L1 blockade in urothelial cancer. The repertoire was sequenced with immunoSEQ multiplex PCR; TCRdb's copy has only in-frame clones and lacks some. The sample lists about 42,000 clones; 81% were seen once. The sequenced sample was PBMCs, obtained around atezolizumab (anti-PD-L1) treatment. These receptors all stem from a man in his 70s with urothelial cancer. Both conserved end residues are part of each CDR3. A D gene is named only where the DNA matches it firmly. Only some rows state a clone size, as once, few, many or a class for expanded clones.

TGCGCCAGCAGCCAAGATTTACGGGTCCGTACGCAGTATTTT,CASSQDLRVRTQYF,TRBV4-1,NA,NA,TRBJ2-3
TGTGCCAGCAGCTATGACAGGGGCAATCAGCCCCAGCATTTT,CASSYDRGNQPQHF,TRBV5-6,NA,TRBD1,TRBJ1-5
TGTGCCAGCAGCCAATTGGTAGACAATGAGCAGTTCTTC,CASSQLVDNEQFF,TRBV9,NA,NA,TRBJ2-1
TGTGCCAGCAGCTTAGTTAGCGGGAGGGCCGTCGGGGAGCTGTTTTTT,CASSLVSGRAVGELFF,TRBV7-8,NA,TRBD2,TRBJ2-2
TGTGCCAGCAGCTTAGACGTAGGGACAGTCTATGGCTACACCTTC,CASSLDVGTVYGYTF,TRBV11-2,NA,TRBD1,TRBJ1-2
TGTGCTAGCAGCTTAGCGCTTAAACCCACAGGGGGCCTGAACACTGAAGCTTTCTTT,CASSLALKPTGGLNTEAFF,TRBV7-7,NA,TRBD1,TRBJ1-1
TGTGCCAGCAGTTACTCTTTCCAGGGGGGCGCCTACGAGCAGTACTTC,CASSYSFQGGAYEQYF,TRBV6-6,NA,NA,TRBJ2-7
TGTGCCAGCAGTTTAACGGCAGGGCGGACCTACGAGCAGTACTTC,CASSLTAGRTYEQYF,TRBV27,NA,NA,TRBJ2-7
TGTGCCGGAGAGACGGGTACCCAGTACTTC,CAGETGTQYF,TRBV7-9,NA,NA,TRBJ2-5
TGTGCCAGCAGCGTTGGTAGCGGGACACGGACAGATACGCAGTATTTT,CASSVGSGTRTDTQYF,TRBV9,NA,TRBD2,TRBJ2-3
TGTGCCAGCAGTAACCCCAGGATTACTTCCTACGAGCAGTACTTC,CASSNPRITSYEQYF,TRBV7-2,NA,NA,TRBJ2-7
TGTGCCAGTAGTAAGGATGGATGGGAGAGCTCTGGAAACACCATATATTTT,CASSKDGWESSGNTIYF,TRBV19,NA,NA,TRBJ1-3
TGTGCCAGTAGTATGCTTCCCCCAGCCAAGGAGGGCTACACCTTC,CASSMLPPAKEGYTF,TRBV19,NA,NA,TRBJ1-2
TGTGCCAGCAGCCTAACTAGCGGGAGTCTCAATGAGCAGTTCTTC,CASSLTSGSLNEQFF,TRBV7-9,NA,TRBD2,TRBJ2-1
TGTGCCAGCAGCTTAGATAAGGCCAGGGGAGACGAGCAGTACTTC,CASSLDKARGDEQYF,TRBV11-3,once,NA,TRBJ2-7
TGTGCCAGCAGTTTAGTTGCCGGGACATACAATGAGCAGTTCTTC,CASSLVAGTYNEQFF,TRBV27,NA,NA,TRBJ2-1
TGTGCCAGCTCCCGAGTAGCTAGCGGGAGTTCTGGAGAGACCCAGTACTTC,CASSRVASGSSGETQYF,TRBV5-4,few,TRBD2,TRBJ2-5
TGTGCCAGCAGTTCAACCGGGACTAGCGGTGACACGCAGTATTTT,CASSSTGTSGDTQYF,TRBV6-5,NA,TRBD2,TRBJ2-3
TGTGCCAGCAGCCCGACAGGGGGCTCTAACACCGGGGAGCTGTTTTTT,CASSPTGGSNTGELFF,TRBV4-2,NA,TRBD1,TRBJ2-2
TGTGCCAGTAGGAGGACAGTCCGGGAGACCCAGTACTTC,CASRRTVRETQYF,TRBV19,NA,NA,TRBJ2-5
TGTGCCAGCAGCGACAGGACTAGCGACAACACCGGGGAGCTGTTTTTT,CASSDRTSDNTGELFF,TRBV9,NA,TRBD2,TRBJ2-2
TGTGCCAGCAGCCAAGAGGTAGGGAGCTCCTACGAGCAGTACTTC,CASSQEVGSSYEQYF,TRBV4-2,NA,NA,TRBJ2-7
TGTGCCAGCAGCTTAGGAGGCACCGGGGAGCTGTTTTTT,CASSLGGTGELFF,TRBV7-2,NA,NA,TRBJ2-2
TGTGCCAGCAGCCTACAACCGGCGGGGAACAATCAGCCCCAGCATTTT,CASSLQPAGNNQPQHF,TRBV4-2,NA,NA,TRBJ1-5
TGCAGCGTTGTATGGGCGTCGAACACCGGGGAGCTGTTTTTT,CSVVWASNTGELFF,TRBV29-1,NA,NA,TRBJ2-2
TGTGCCAGCAGCTCATCCGGGACTAGCGGGAGGGACGAGCAGTTCTTC,CASSSSGTSGRDEQFF,TRBV11-3,NA,TRBD2,TRBJ2-1
TGTGCCAGTAGTAGACTCGGACAGAGGAACACTGAAGCTTTCTTT,CASSRLGQRNTEAFF,TRBV19,NA,NA,TRBJ1-1
TGTGCCAGCTCACGGAGACAGCAGACCACTGAAGCTTTCTTT,CASSRRQQTTEAFF,TRBV18,NA,NA,TRBJ1-1
TGTGCCAGCAGCACCAGGCTAGCGGGAGGGCCTAAGGATGAGCAGTTCTTC,CASSTRLAGGPKDEQFF,TRBV9,NA,TRBD2,TRBJ2-1
TGCGCCAGCAGCCAAGTTGGCCGCAATCAGCCCCAGCATTTT,CASSQVGRNQPQHF,TRBV4-1,NA,NA,TRBJ1-5
TGTGCCAGCAGCATGACTCTACTGAAATGGGGCTACACCTTC,CASSMTLLKWGYTF,TRBV5-8,once,NA,TRBJ1-2
TGTGCCAGCGGAGGAAGCTCTGGAAACACCATATATTTT,CASGGSSGNTIYF,TRBV6-6,NA,NA,TRBJ1-3
TGTGCCAGCAGCTTAGGGCAGGGTAGCACTGAAGCTTTCTTT,CASSLGQGSTEAFF,TRBV11-2,NA,NA,TRBJ1-1
TGTGCCAGCAGTGAATTGGACATCGCGAAGACTGAAGCTTTCTTT,CASSELDIAKTEAFF,TRBV25-1,NA,NA,TRBJ1-1
TGTGCCAGCAGTCCTACTTACAGGGGCAATCAGCCCCAGCATTTT,CASSPTYRGNQPQHF,TRBV6-6,NA,NA,TRBJ1-5
TGTGCCAGCAGCCAAGGGGACAGGGCGACCTACGAGCAGTACTTC,CASSQGDRATYEQYF,TRBV14,NA,TRBD1,TRBJ2-7
TGTGCCAGCAGCTTTGGTAGCGTTCAAGAGACCCAGTACTTC,CASSFGSVQETQYF,TRBV7-9,NA,NA,TRBJ2-5
TGCAGCGTTGAAGATCTCCCCCGACTAGCGGGAGGGTCCTCCTACAATGAGCAGTTCTTC,CSVEDLPRLAGGSSYNEQFF,TRBV29-1,NA,TRBD2,TRBJ2-1
TGTGCCAGCAGTGTTTCTACCGACAATGAGCAGTTCTTC,CASSVSTDNEQFF,TRBV6-4,NA,NA,TRBJ2-1
TGTGCCATCAGTGAGTCTATGGCGGAATATGGCTACACCTTC,CAISESMAEYGYTF,TRBV10-3,NA,NA,TRBJ1-2
TGTGCCAGCAGCTTCGGTCCCAAAACAGATACGCAGTATTTT,CASSFGPKTDTQYF,TRBV7-2,NA,NA,TRBJ2-3
TGTGCCAGCAGCGTACTAGCGGGAGAGGGGAACACCGGGGAGCTGTTTTTT,CASSVLAGEGNTGELFF,TRBV4-2,few,TRBD2,TRBJ2-2
TGTGCCAGCAGCGAAAGCGGGACCGGAGGACTAGGAGGGACTGAGCAGTTCTTC,CASSESGTGGLGGTEQFF,TRBV7-2,few,TRBD2,TRBJ2-1
TGTGCCAGCAGCCCACAGGGGCTCGGAAACACCATATATTTT,CASSPQGLGNTIYF,TRBV11-2,NA,TRBD1,TRBJ1-3
TGTGCCAGCAGCCCAACTAGCGGAGGCTACAATGAGCAGTTCTTC,CASSPTSGGYNEQFF,TRBV11-2,NA,TRBD2,TRBJ2-1